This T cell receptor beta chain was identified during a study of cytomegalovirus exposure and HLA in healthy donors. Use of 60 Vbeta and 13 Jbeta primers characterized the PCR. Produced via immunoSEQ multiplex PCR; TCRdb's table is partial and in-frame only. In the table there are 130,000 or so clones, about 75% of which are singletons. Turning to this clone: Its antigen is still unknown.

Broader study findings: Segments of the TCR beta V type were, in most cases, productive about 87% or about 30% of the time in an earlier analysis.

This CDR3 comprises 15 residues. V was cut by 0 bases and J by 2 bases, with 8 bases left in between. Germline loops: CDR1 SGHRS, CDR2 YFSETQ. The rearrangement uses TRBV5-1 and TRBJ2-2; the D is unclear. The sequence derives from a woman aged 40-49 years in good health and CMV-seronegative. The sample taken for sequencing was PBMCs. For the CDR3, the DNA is TGCGCCAGCAGCTTGGACAGTCTAAACACCGGGGAGCTGTTTTTT. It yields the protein CASSLDSLNTGELFF.